The 23 T cell receptor beta chains reported below all come from one sample, sequenced in a study of blood T cell repertoires in COVID-19. Sequencing was performed with immunoSEQ multiplex PCR; in TCRdb, only in-frame clones are kept and a portion is missing. The sample carries 45,000 to 65,000 clones, roughly nine tenths recorded once. The specimen sequenced was peripheral blood. Receptor source: a human donor with acute or convalescent COVID-19. The donor label of this sample is uncertain.

The chain is built from TRBV29-1 and TRBJ2-3, with 10 bases identical to TRBD2. The CDR3 is 19 amino acids. The V gene's germline CDR1 is SQVTM and CDR2 ANQGSEA. Trimming took 4 bases from V and 0 from J; bases not matched to a gene: 16. The CDR3 region is CSVGGPRLAGELSTDTQYF. The CDR3 DNA reads TGCAGCGTTGGGGGGCCTAGACTAGCGGGTGAACTCAGCACAGATACGCAGTATTTT.

This sequence joins TRBV7-2 and TRBJ2-2, with D tentatively TRBD2 (5 bases). There are 14 residues in the CDR3. Germline V gene data show CDR1 as SGHTA and CDR2 as FQGNSA. The V gene lost 5 bases and the J gene lost 0 bases, with 7 bases spanning the gap. The CDR3 bases are TGTGCCAGCAGCGTCGGGACGAACACCGGGGAGCTGTTTTTT. Protein: CASSVGTNTGELFF.

The chain carries TRBV23-1 and TRBJ1-1, with D maybe TRBD1 (5 bases). TRBV23-1 is labeled an ORF, and its function is uncertain. This CDR3 is built from 18 residues. The V end lost 3 bases, the J end lost 1 base, and 21 bases lay between the germline ends. The CDR3 DNA follows: TGCGCCAGCAGTCATGGTGTACTCGGACACGGACCGAACACTGAAGCTTTCTTT. This gives the protein CASSHGVLGHGPNTEAFF.

The J gene is TRBJ2-5, the V gene TRBV2; 12 positions match TRBD2. The CDR3 is 14 amino acids. CDR1 and CDR2 from the germline V gene are SNHLY and FYNNEI. Trimming removed 10 bases from V and 2 bases from J; junction bases left unmatched: 5. The CDR3 region has the DNA TGTGCCACAAGGACTAGCGGGGCACAAGAGACCCAGTACTTC. It codes for CATRTSGAQETQYF.

This clone has a handful of counts. This chain connects TRBV11-3 to TRBJ2-1, with 7 bases fitting TRBD1. The CDR3 loop spans 15 amino acids. Germline loops: CDR1 SGHNT, CDR2 YENEEA. The trim removed 5 bases at V and 0 bases at J, leaving 4 bases unmatched. The CDR3 loop reads CASSVGQPSYNEQFF. In nucleotides, the CDR3 is TGTGCCAGCAGCGTGGGACAGCCCTCCTACAATGAGCAGTTCTTC.

The chain couples TRBV5-1 to TRBJ2-3; 13 positions match TRBD2. Trimming at V came to 0 bases and at J to 14 bases, leaving 6 bases not matched to a gene. Germline CDR1 SGHRS, CDR2 YFSETQ. The CDR3 covers 14 residues. The CDR3 here is CASSLELAGGRPYF. Written as DNA, the CDR3 is TGCGCCAGCAGCTTGGAACTAGCGGGGGGGCGACCGTATTTT.

The chain uses TRBV28 and TRBJ1-4, with a possible D match to TRBD1 (5 bases). The V gene's germline CDR1 is MDHEN and CDR2 SYDVKM. The CDR3 totals 14 residues. V lost 7 bases, J lost 3 bases, and 12 bases lay in between. The DNA of the CDR3 is TGTGCCAGCAATCAGGGTGGGTCTAATGAAAAACTGTTTTTT. It encodes CASNQGGSNEKLFF.

The chain couples TRBV5-1 to TRBJ1-4; D not resolved. This CDR3 spans 15 amino acids. V lost 1 base, J lost 2 bases, and 9 bases lay in between. Germline V CDR1 and CDR2: SGHRS, YFSETQ. The CDR3 bases are TGCGCCAGCAGCTTGTCGGGGTACACTAATGAAAAACTGTTTTTT. Protein: CASSLSGYTNEKLFF. The full variable domain, its missing parts supplied by reference TRBV5-1 and TRBJ1-4, is KAGVTQTPRYLIKTRGQQVTLSCSPISGHRSVSWYQQTPGQGLQFLFEYFSETQRNKGNFPGRFSGRQFSNSRSEMNVSTLELGDSALYLCASSLSGYTNEKLFFGSGTQLSVL.

The gene calls are TRBV9 and TRBJ1-1; 8 bases agree with TRBD1. Germline V gene lookup returns CDR1 SGDLS and CDR2 YYNGEE. The J segment lost 5 bases and the V segment lost 3 bases, leaving 6 bases of the junction unmatched. CDR3 length: 14 residues. CDR3 bases: TGTGCCAGCAGCGCTCAGGGGGCGGGAACTGAAGCTTTCTTT. Its translation: CASSAQGAGTEAFF.

The chain recombines TRBV29-1 with TRBJ2-3; 8 bases map to TRBD2. Per germline, CDR1 SQVTM and CDR2 ANQGSEA. The CDR3 extends over 16 amino acids. Trimming removed 0 bases from V and 3 bases from J; junction bases left unmatched: 8. The CDR3 coding sequence is TGCAGCGTTGAAGAAGGTCTAGCGGGTGATACAGATACGCAGTATTTT. Translation: CSVEEGLAGDTDTQYF.

V and J are TRBV10-3 and TRBJ2-5; 12 bases agree with TRBD2. There are 15 residues in the CDR3. Germline V gene sequence: CDR1 ENHRY, CDR2 SYGVKD. Trimming at V came to 2 bases and at J to 3 bases, leaving 1 base not matched to a gene. The CDR3 bases are TGTGCCATCAGTGAGAGGACTAGCGGGGAAGAGACCCAGTACTTC. Protein product: CAISERTSGEETQYF.

The rearrangement links TRBV7-8 to TRBJ2-1; 9 bases map to TRBD1. Looked up from germline, CDR1 is SGHVS and CDR2 is FQNEAQ. J was trimmed by 10 bases and V by 4 bases; bases with no gene match: 5. CDR3 length: 13 amino acids. The CDR3 nucleotides are TGTGCCAGCAGCTACGGGACAGGGAAAGAGCAGTTCTTC. Translating it yields CASSYGTGKEQFF.

The CDR3 loop is CASSKNPKYF. CDR3 DNA: TGTGCCAGCAGCAAAAACCCTAAGTACTTC. The chain recombines TRBV21-1 with TRBJ2-5; the table's D call, TRBD2, has no DNA check behind it. TRBV21-1 is tagged as a pseudogene. This CDR3 region has 10 residues.

This chain joins TRBV5-1 and TRBJ1-1; 8 bases are shared with TRBD1. The CDR3 spans 13 residues. Germline V CDR1 and CDR2: SGHRS, YFSETQ. V lost 5 bases and J lost 3; bases outside the gene matches: 3. CDR3 sequence reads: CASSQGADTEAFF. As DNA, the CDR3 is TGCGCCAGCAGTCAGGGGGCAGACACTGAAGCTTTCTTT. Full variable domain (rest looked up from reference TRBV5-1 and TRBJ1-1): KAGVTQTPRYLIKTRGQQVTLSCSPISGHRSVSWYQQTPGQGLQFLFEYFSETQRNKGNFPGRFSGRQFSNSRSEMNVSTLELGDSALYLCASSQGADTEAFFGQGTRLTVV.

V gene TRBV18 combines with J gene TRBJ2-3, with a weak D call TRBD2 (5 bases). Germline V gives CDR1 KGHSH, CDR2 LQKENI. V shed 2 bases and J shed 6 bases, with 15 bases lying between them. The CDR3 sequence is 15 residues long. CDR3 DNA: TGTGCCAGCTCACCATTGTCCTCCCGGGGTGATACGCAGTATTTT. Amino acid sequence: CASSPLSSRGDTQYF.

This clone was seen only once. The rearrangement links TRBV7-2 to TRBJ1-6, with TRBD1 matching 7 bases. This CDR3 has 16 residues. J lost 2 bases, V lost 5 bases, and 6 bases had no gene match. Germline loops: CDR1 SGHTA, CDR2 FQGNSA. The CDR3 loop is CASSPIGQAYNSPLHF. CDR3 bases: TGTGCCAGCAGCCCTATCGGACAGGCCTATAATTCACCCCTCCACTTT. Complete variable domain (other parts from reference TRBV7-2 and TRBJ1-6): GAGVSQSPSNKVTEKGKDVELRCDPISGHTALYWYRQSLGQGLEFLIYFQGNSAPDKSGLPSDRFSAERTGGSVSTLTIQRTQQEDSAVYLCASSPIGQAYNSPLHFGNGTRLTVT.

The chain employs TRBV28 and TRBJ2-5, with 10 bases that match TRBD2. Looked up from germline, CDR1 is MDHEN and CDR2 is SYDVKM. The CDR3 covers 16 residues. The trim removed 6 bases at V and 1 base at J, leaving 8 bases unmatched. CDR3 in amino acids: CASRHGLAATQETQYF. The CDR3 DNA is TGTGCCAGCAGACACGGACTAGCGGCTACCCAAGAGACCCAGTACTTC.

V gene TRBV6-1 combines with J gene TRBJ2-7; 7 nucleotides match TRBD2. This CDR3 is 14 amino acids long. Losses at the gene ends were 7 bases for V and 3 bases for J; bases not matched to a gene: 9. CDR1 is MNHNS, CDR2 SASEGT, per germline. CDR3 nucleotide sequence: TGTGCCAGCAAAACCGAGGCGGGAGACTACGAGCAGTACTTC. This sequence encodes CASKTEAGDYEQYF.

V and J are TRBV5-5 and TRBJ2-1; possible D gene TRBD2, 6 bases. The CDR3 length is 14 residues. The V end lost 0 bases, the J end lost 6 bases, and 10 bases lay between the germline ends. Germline CDR1 and CDR2: SGHKS and YYEKEE (reference sequence). The CDR3 protein is CASSLGGGFNEQFF. As DNA, the CDR3 is TGTGCCAGCAGCTTGGGTGGGGGGTTCAATGAGCAGTTCTTC.

The chain recombines TRBV19 with TRBJ1-1; 9 bases agree with TRBD1. This CDR3 is built from 12 residues. The germline V gene has CDR1 LNHDA and CDR2 SQIVND (reference sequence). J gave up 11 bases and V 3 bases, and 4 bases lay outside the gene matches. CDR3 nucleotides: TGTGCCAGTAGTATCGGTGACAGGGGGGCTTTCTTT. As protein: CASSIGDRGAFF.

The chain employs TRBV19 and TRBJ1-2; 10 bases are shared with TRBD1. This CDR3 region has 13 residues. Losses at the gene ends were 3 bases for V and 8 bases for J; bases not matched to a gene: 3. Per the germline V gene, CDR1 is LNHDA and CDR2 is SQIVND (reference sequence). The CDR3, as DNA: TGTGCCAGTAGTATCGACAGGGGGCGAGGCTACACCTTC. Its protein product is CASSIDRGRGYTF.

The gene calls are TRBV5-6 and TRBJ2-5; 8 bases fit TRBD1. Germline values: CDR1 SGHDT, CDR2 YYEEEE. The V and J ends lost 2 bases and 2 bases, in that order; junction bases with no gene match: 2. CDR3 size: 14 residues. The CDR3: CASSLTGGQETQYF. The CDR3 nucleotides read TGTGCCAGCAGCTTAACAGGGGGTCAAGAGACCCAGTACTTC.

The genes are TRBV5-6 and TRBJ2-1; 7 bases are shared with TRBD1. Germline V gene lookup returns CDR1 SGHDT and CDR2 YYEEEE. The CDR3 runs 11 residues. The V gene end was trimmed by 7 bases and the J gene end by 7 bases; junction bases not matched to a gene: 2. The CDR3 DNA reads as TGTGCCAGCCAGACAGGGAATGAGCAGTTCTTC. Protein: CASQTGNEQFF.